One sample yielded the 17 T cell receptor beta chains listed below, sequenced in a study of CD8 T cells in Susac syndrome. Reverse transcription of roughly 0.5 to 1 ug RNA was performed with random hexamers. One entry per CDR3 protein, called by TCRdb with MiXCR from the immunoSEQ multiplex PCR reads. The sample carries 75,000 to 80,000 distinct CDR3 sequences, around 94% recorded once. Sequencing used CD8+ T cells from PBMCs. The receptors originated from a human donor with Susac syndrome.

V is TRBV9 and J is TRBJ2-2; TRBD1 matches 7 bases. The CDR3 contains 17 residues. J gave up 0 bases and V 0 bases, and 5 bases lay outside the gene matches. The germline CDR1 and CDR2 sequences are SGDLS and YYNGEE. The chain's CDR3 is CASSVGRDSANTGELFF. In nucleotides, the CDR3 is TGTGCCAGCAGCGTAGGAAGGGACAGCGCGAACACCGGGGAGCTGTTTTTT.

The chain is built from TRBV12-5 and TRBJ1-6; D ambiguous. The CDR3 is 15 residues long. Trimming pared 0 bases from V and 6 bases from J, leaving 9 bases between. Germline V gene lookup returns CDR1 LGHNT and CDR2 FRNRAP. The CDR3 DNA follows: TGTGCTAGTGGTTTGGTAACCGATAGTAATTCACCCCTCCACTTT. Its protein is CASGLVTDSNSPLHF. The full variable domain, completed using reference TRBV12-5 and TRBJ1-6, is DARVTQTPRHKVTEMGQEVTMRCQPILGHNTVFWYRQTMMQGLELLAYFRNRAPLDDSGMPKDRFSAEMPDATLATLKIQPSEPRDSAVYFCASGLVTDSNSPLHFGNGTRLTVT.

The gene calls are TRBV12-5 and TRBJ1-1, with D possibly being TRBD1 (5 bases). The CDR3 spans 14 residues. CDR1 is LGHNT and CDR2 is FRNRAP in the germline V gene. Trimming stripped 7 bases from V and 4 bases from J, with 16 bases between. The CDR3 DNA reads as TGTGCTAGTGCCGAGTCCGGGGCCGGCACTGAAGCTTTCTTT. It translates to CASAESGAGTEAFF.

V is TRBV5-1 and J is TRBJ1-1; D call uncertain. This CDR3 has 14 amino acids. Trimming pared 3 bases from V and 1 base from J, leaving 10 bases between. Germline-derived CDR1 and CDR2 are SGHRS and YFSETQ. CDR3: CASSSIPENTEAFF. The CDR3, as DNA: TGCGCCAGCAGCTCAATCCCAGAGAACACTGAAGCTTTCTTT.

The chain employs TRBV28 and TRBJ1-5, with D tentatively TRBD1 (6 bases). Germline loops: CDR1 MDHEN, CDR2 SYDVKM. CDR3 length: 15 amino acids. V gave up 1 base and J gave up 2 bases, with 9 bases separating them. CDR3 coding DNA: TGTGCCAGCAGTTTATTGGGACAAGGCAATCAGCCCCAGCATTTT. Protein: CASSLLGQGNQPQHF.

The sample holds a few counts of this clonotype. This chain links TRBV29-1 with TRBJ2-1, with D possibly matching TRBD1 (6 bases). The CDR3 is made up of 10 amino acids. The V and J ends lost 7 bases and 10 bases respectively, with 11 bases between them. In germline, CDR1 is SQVTM, CDR2 ANQGSEA. The CDR3 DNA follows: TGCAGCGGTTTCGGGACAGAGCAGTTCTTC. This encodes CSGFGTEQFF.

The chain is built from TRBV20-1 and TRBJ1-1; D unresolved. The germline V gene has CDR1 DFQATT and CDR2 SNEGSKA (reference sequence). Deletions cut 0 bases from V and 0 bases from J, with 5 bases between. The CDR3 runs to 13 residues. The CDR3 loop is CSARDGVNTEAFF. The CDR3 nucleotides are TGCAGTGCTAGAGACGGAGTGAACACTGAAGCTTTCTTT.

The rearrangement joins TRBV6-2 or TRBV6-3 to TRBJ2-5, with 9 nucleotides matching TRBD2. V gave up 6 bases and J gave up 1 base; unmatched junction bases: 12. The CDR3 length is 17 residues. Germline-derived CDR1 and CDR2 are MNHEY and SVGEGT. The CDR3 region is CASSPSGSGGLQETQYF. The CDR3 nucleotides read TGTGCCAGCAGCCCCTCGGGTAGCGGGGGCCTCCAAGAGACCCAGTACTTC.

This chain joins TRBV5-1 and TRBJ2-4; D ambiguous. There are 12 residues in the CDR3. The germline gives CDR1 SGHRS, CDR2 YFSETQ. Between the trimmed V and J ends, which lost 2 bases and 7 bases, there was a span of 7 bases. CDR3 protein: CASSFGGNIQYF. CDR3 bases: TGCGCCAGCAGCTTCGGTGGTAACATTCAGTACTTC.

This chain connects TRBV6-5 to TRBJ2-1, with 8 bases fitting TRBD2. CDR1 MNHEY and CDR2 SVGAGI come from the germline V gene. This CDR3 has 14 amino acids. After removal of 6 bases from V and 7 bases from J, the junction contained 8 bases not matched to a gene. This CDR3 reads CASRNRGGLNEQFF. Here the CDR3 DNA reads TGTGCCAGCAGAAATCGGGGGGGCCTTAATGAGCAGTTCTTC.

The rearrangement links TRBV27 to TRBJ2-7; 7 bases are shared with TRBD1. The CDR3 length is 13 residues. The trim removed 6 bases at V and 0 bases at J, leaving 2 bases unmatched. Germline V lookup: CDR1 MNHEY, CDR2 SMNVEV (reference sequence). CDR3 DNA sequence: TGTGCCAGCAGACAGGGGAGCTCCTACGAGCAGTACTTC. This encodes CASRQGSSYEQYF.

This sequence joins TRBV12-3 or TRBV12-4 and TRBJ1-2; D is ambiguous. The CDR3 is 11 residues long. Trimming stripped 1 base from V and 8 bases from J, with 5 bases between. The CDR3: CASSLGSGYTF. CDR3 in DNA: TGTGCCAGCAGTTTAGGGAGCGGCTACACCTTC.

This rearrangement joins TRBV27 to TRBJ1-4; D gene uncertain. This CDR3 spans 14 amino acids. Germline CDR1 and CDR2: MNHEY and SMNVEV (reference sequence). V was clipped by 6 bases and J by 8 bases, with 16 bases between them. Here the CDR3 DNA reads TGTGCCAGCAGCCTCAAGGGCCGCAGGGAAAAACTGTTTTTT. As protein: CASSLKGRREKLFF.

The chain is built from TRBV2 and TRBJ2-2, with a possible D match to TRBD2 (6 bases). This CDR3 is built from 12 residues. The V gene's germline CDR1 is SNHLY and CDR2 FYNNEI. V lost 8 bases and J lost 6, with 10 bases in between. CDR3 loop: CASLGRSGELFF. The CDR3, as DNA: TGTGCCAGCCTGGGGAGGTCCGGGGAGCTGTTTTTT.

The gene calls are TRBV15 and TRBJ2-7; 9 positions match TRBD1. Germline V gene data show CDR1 as LNHNV and CDR2 as YYDKDF (reference sequence). Trimming removed 5 bases from V and 5 bases from J; junction bases left unmatched: 10. This CDR3 is built from 15 residues. The CDR3 DNA sequence: TGTGCCACCAGCGACCCGGGACAGGGAATCCACGAGCAGTACTTC. It is translated as CATSDPGQGIHEQYF.

The chain uses TRBV7-8 and TRBJ2-7; D perhaps matches TRBD1 (5 bases). V gave up 4 bases and J gave up 2 bases, with 9 bases separating them. Germline loops: CDR1 SGHVS, CDR2 FQNEAQ. This CDR3 contains 13 residues. In nucleotides, the CDR3 is TGTGCCAGCAGCTCCGACAGAACCTACGAGCAGTACTTC. Protein sequence: CASSSDRTYEQYF.

The genes are TRBV7-2 and TRBJ1-5, with D uncertain. The CDR3 spans 15 residues. V gave up 3 bases and J gave up 0 bases, with 9 bases separating them. From germline, CDR1 is SGHTA and CDR2 FQGNSA. The CDR3 DNA sequence: TGTGCCAGCAGCTTCTGGGAAAATAGCAATCAGCCCCAGCATTTT. It encodes CASSFWENSNQPQHF.